One and the same sample provided the 20 T cell receptor beta chains below, sequenced in a study of T-cell reconstitution after alpha-beta-depleted transplantation in children. Preparing the TCRbeta library involved the use of unique molecular identifiers. One entry per CDR3 protein, called by TCRdb with MiXCR from the PCR reads. The table shows around 120,000 distinct CDR3 sequences, with about 21% occurring only once. Specimen: PBMCs, mostly from graft donor cells, collected 180 days after TCRalphabeta/CD19-depleted stem cell transplant. The receptors shown here come from a male patient between 2 and 9 years old who had a stem cell transplant for chronic granulomatous disease, so the T cells may come from the graft donor.

This clonotype showed up many times. The chain has TRBV12-3 or TRBV12-4 and TRBJ1-1, with no clear D. The CDR3 covers 11 residues. The ends were cut back, 5 bases at V and 3 bases at J, with 4 bases in the middle. The DNA for the CDR3 is TGTGCCAGCAGTCGCTACACTGAAGCTTTCTTT. Its protein is CASSRYTEAFF.

This clonotype was seen repeatedly, ten times or more. V is TRBV12-3 or TRBV12-4 and J is TRBJ1-5; TRBD1 matches 7 bases. The V segment lost 8 bases and the J segment 5 bases; nucleotides outside the gene matches: 12. This CDR3 is built from 15 residues. This CDR3 reads CASSIRDSLYQPQHF. The CDR3 coding sequence is TGTGCCAGCTCCATCCGGGACAGCCTTTATCAGCCCCAGCATTTT.

This clonotype was seen a few times. The chain links TRBV20-1 to TRBJ2-5, with TRBD2 matching 8 bases. The CDR3 length is 15 residues. J was trimmed by 5 bases and V by 6 bases; bases with no gene match: 14. Germline V gene sequence: CDR1 DFQATT, CDR2 SNEGSKA (reference sequence). This CDR3 is CSARGPQASGETQYF. As DNA, the CDR3 is TGCAGTGCACGAGGACCACAGGCTAGCGGGGAGACCCAGTACTTC.

This clonotype was seen at least ten times. This chain joins TRBV18 and TRBJ2-3; the D gene is possibly TRBD1 (6 bases). The germline V gene has CDR1 KGHSH and CDR2 LQKENI. V lost 0 bases and J lost 4, with 11 bases in between. The CDR3 is made up of 15 amino acids. CDR3 sequence: CASSPPVRGSDTQYF. The CDR3 nucleotides read TGTGCCAGCTCACCACCGGTCAGGGGTTCAGATACGCAGTATTTT.

Ten or more counts support this clonotype. J is TRBJ1-5 and V is TRBV20-1, with D possibly being TRBD1 (6 bases). V dropped 5 bases and J dropped 1 base, with 12 bases sitting between them. This CDR3 is built from 14 residues. Germline V gene sequence: CDR1 DFQATT, CDR2 SNEGSKA (reference sequence). This CDR3 reads CSAEDRISNQPQHF. The CDR3 region has the DNA TGCAGTGCTGAAGACAGGATAAGCAATCAGCCCCAGCATTTT.

This sequence joins TRBV5-1 and TRBJ2-7; D not resolved. Trimming took off 0 bases at V and 0 bases at J, with 10 bases between the two ends. CDR3 length: 15 residues. Germline CDR1 reads SGHRS; CDR2 reads YFSETQ. The CDR3 DNA follows: TGCGCCAGCAGCTTGGCCGGAATGAGCTCCTACGAGCAGTACTTC. It translates to CASSLAGMSSYEQYF.

This chain joins TRBV29-1 and TRBJ2-5, with a tentative D call TRBD2 (6 bases). CDR3 length: 14 residues. The germline CDR1 and CDR2 sequences are SQVTM and ANQGSEA. V dropped 3 bases and J dropped 2 bases, with 13 bases sitting between them. CDR3 protein: CSVDLAGIQETQYF. The CDR3 bases are TGCAGCGTTGATCTGGCGGGGATTCAAGAGACCCAGTACTTC.

In this sample, this clonotype turned up many times. V gene TRBV6-5 combines with J gene TRBJ2-1, with 8 bases lining up with TRBD2. The CDR3 extends over 12 amino acids. Germline V lookup: CDR1 MNHEY, CDR2 SVGAGI. The V segment lost 1 base and the J segment 14 bases; nucleotides outside the gene matches: 4. CDR3 sequence (DNA): TGTGCCAGCAGTTACTTGAGCGGGAGAAAGTTCTTC. It translates to CASSYLSGRKFF.

Remarks on this clonotype: Its ends do not fully match the called genes, so a read error is possible. V usage is TRBV20-1 and J usage is TRBJ2-1; 15 bases line up with TRBD2. The CDR3 totals 19 residues. CDR1 is DFQATT, CDR2 SNEGSKA, per germline (reference sequence). The DNA for the CDR3 is TGCAGGGCTAGAGGGTGGGGACTAGCGGGAGGCTGGGGGTACAATGAGCAGTTCTTC. Amino acids: CRARGWGLAGGWGYNEQFF.

In the case of this clonotype: A much larger clone differs from this one at a single base, so this may be a read error. The genes are TRBV3-1 and TRBJ2-7, with D maybe TRBD2 (6 bases). V lost 1 base to trimming and J lost 0 bases, with 13 bases between them. The germline CDR1 and CDR2 sequences are LGHDT and YNNKEL (reference sequence). This CDR3 contains 16 residues. The CDR3 nucleotides read TGTGCCAGCAGCCAAGCGGGACTGCTGGGCTCCTACGAGCAGTACTTC. Protein product: CASSQAGLLGSYEQYF.

This clonotype was counted ten times or more. This sequence joins TRBV5-1 and TRBJ2-1; 8 bases match TRBD2. Germline loops: CDR1 SGHRS, CDR2 YFSETQ. The CDR3 is made up of 15 amino acids. V was clipped by 0 bases and J by 5 bases; unmatched bases: 4. The CDR3 DNA reads as TGCGCCAGCAGCTTGGGATGGACTAGCCACAATGAGCAGTTCTTC. Protein product: CASSLGWTSHNEQFF. The whole variable domain, remainder taken from reference TRBV5-1 and TRBJ2-1, is KAGVTQTPRYLIKTRGQQVTLSCSPISGHRSVSWYQQTPGQGLQFLFEYFSETQRNKGNFPGRFSGRQFSNSRSEMNVSTLELGDSALYLCASSLGWTSHNEQFFGPGTRLTVL.

This clonotype turned up a few times. V and J are TRBV15 and TRBJ1-5; 7 nucleotides line up with TRBD1. The CDR3 extends over 15 amino acids. Per germline, CDR1 LNHNV and CDR2 YYDKDF (reference sequence). Trimming took 4 bases from V and 2 from J; bases not matched to a gene: 5. The CDR3 DNA reads as TGTGCCACCAGCATCCGACAGGGAGGCAATCAGCCCCAGCATTTT. This encodes CATSIRQGGNQPQHF.

The sample holds many counts of this clonotype. V usage is TRBV20-1 and J usage is TRBJ1-4; D is unresolved. The CDR3 contains 13 residues. V lost 0 bases and J 5 bases, leaving 7 bases between the germline ends. Germline V gene lookup returns CDR1 DFQATT and CDR2 SNEGSKA (reference sequence). For the CDR3, the DNA is TGCAGTGCTAGAGATCTCGGCAATGAAAAACTGTTTTTT. Residues: CSARDLGNEKLFF.

This clonotype was seen repeatedly, ten times or more. The chain combines TRBV12-3 or TRBV12-4 with TRBJ2-1; 16 bases line up with TRBD2. The CDR3 has 18 residues. V lost 6 bases, J lost 2 bases, and 7 bases stayed unmatched. CDR3 DNA sequence: TGTGCCAGCAGCCAAGGGACTAGCGGGAGGGGTGCCTACAATGAGCAGTTCTTC. Translated: CASSQGTSGRGAYNEQFF.

Only a few counts were recorded for this clonotype. The V and J genes are TRBV15 and TRBJ2-7, with D unclear. The CDR3 has 16 amino acids. From germline, CDR1 is LNHNV and CDR2 YYDKDF (reference sequence). V was shortened by 0 bases and J by 7 bases, with 19 bases between the two germline ends. CDR3 DNA sequence: TGTGCCACCAGCAGAGAACCGCTCGGTCCGAGGAAGGAGCAGTACTTC. Amino acid sequence: CATSREPLGPRKEQYF.

There are many counts of this clonotype. The chain combines TRBV6-5 with TRBJ2-5; D possibly corresponds to TRBD2 (5 bases). The ends were cut back, 2 bases at V and 0 bases at J, with 7 bases in the middle. Germline CDR1 reads MNHEY; CDR2 reads SVGAGI. This CDR3 spans 14 amino acids. CDR3 DNA sequence: TGTGCCAGCAGTTACCTGACTAACCAAGAGACCCAGTACTTC. Encoded protein: CASSYLTNQETQYF.

The chain couples TRBV7-9 to TRBJ2-6, with TRBD1 as a possible D gene (5 bases). The CDR3 runs to 16 residues. Per germline, CDR1 SEHNR and CDR2 FQNEAQ (reference sequence). Trimming took 7 bases from V and 3 from J, leaving 16 bases between them. This CDR3 is CASIGQGKSGANVLTF. In nucleotides, the CDR3 is TGTGCCAGCATCGGGCAGGGAAAGAGTGGGGCCAACGTCCTGACTTTC. The full variable domain, its missing parts supplied by reference TRBV7-9 and TRBJ2-6, is DTGVSQNPRHKITKRGQNVTFRCDPISEHNRLYWYRQTLGQGPEFLTYFQNEAQLEKSRLLSDRFSAERPKGSFSTLEIQRTEQGDSAMYLCASIGQGKSGANVLTFGAGSRLTVL.

The chain recombines TRBV10-3 with TRBJ2-1, with 9 bases matching TRBD2. CDR1 is ENHRY and CDR2 is SYGVKD in the germline V gene. The CDR3 sequence is 19 residues long. Trimming cost V 5 bases and J 8 bases; bases outside gene matches: 22. The CDR3 protein is CAISQIITKTGTSFYEQFF. CDR3 sequence (DNA): TGTGCCATCAGTCAAATCATAACAAAGACCGGGACTAGCTTCTATGAGCAGTTCTTC.

The chain carries TRBV19 and TRBJ2-3; 8 bases line up with TRBD2. Trimming took 3 bases from V and 6 from J; bases not matched to a gene: 8. This CDR3 spans 15 amino acids. CDR1 and CDR2 from the germline V gene are LNHDA and SQIVND (reference sequence). The CDR3: CASSIRRGDLDTQYF. DNA of the CDR3: TGTGCCAGTAGTATCAGGCGGGGGGACCTCGATACGCAGTATTTT.

This clonotype was observed a few times. The chain joins TRBV12-3 or TRBV12-4 to TRBJ1-1; D is unclear. Trimming left V 3 bases short and J 0 bases short, with 8 bases between. The CDR3 loop spans 14 amino acids. The CDR3 sequence: CASSFRRVNTEAFF. The CDR3, as DNA: TGTGCCAGCAGTTTTCGTCGGGTGAACACTGAAGCTTTCTTT.